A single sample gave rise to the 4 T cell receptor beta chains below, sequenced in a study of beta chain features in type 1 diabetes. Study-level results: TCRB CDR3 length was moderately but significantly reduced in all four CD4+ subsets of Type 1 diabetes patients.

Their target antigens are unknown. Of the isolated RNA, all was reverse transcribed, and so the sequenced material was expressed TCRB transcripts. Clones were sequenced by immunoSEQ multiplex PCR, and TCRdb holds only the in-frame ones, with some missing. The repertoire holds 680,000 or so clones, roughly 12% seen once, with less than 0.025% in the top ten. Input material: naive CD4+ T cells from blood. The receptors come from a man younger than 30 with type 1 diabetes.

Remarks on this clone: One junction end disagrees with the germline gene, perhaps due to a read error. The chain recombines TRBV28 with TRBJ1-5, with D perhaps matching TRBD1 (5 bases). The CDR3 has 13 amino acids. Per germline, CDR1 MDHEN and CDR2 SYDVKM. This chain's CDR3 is CASRDYSNQPQHF. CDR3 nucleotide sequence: TGTGCTAGCAGGGATTACAGCAATCAGCCCCAGCATTTT.

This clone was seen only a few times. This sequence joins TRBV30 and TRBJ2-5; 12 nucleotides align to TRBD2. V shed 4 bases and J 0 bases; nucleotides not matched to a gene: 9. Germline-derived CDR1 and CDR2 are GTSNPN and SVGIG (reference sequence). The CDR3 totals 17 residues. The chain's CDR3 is CAWTRTSGVQYQETQYF. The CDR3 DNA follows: TGTGCCTGGACGAGGACTAGCGGGGTCCAGTACCAAGAGACCCAGTACTTC.

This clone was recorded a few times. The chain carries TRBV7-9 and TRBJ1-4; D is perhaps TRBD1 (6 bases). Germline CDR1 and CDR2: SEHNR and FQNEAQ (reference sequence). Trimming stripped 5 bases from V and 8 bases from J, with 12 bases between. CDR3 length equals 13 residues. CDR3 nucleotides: TGTGCCAGCAGCACACAGGGATCCGAAAAACTGTTTTTT. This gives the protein CASSTQGSEKLFF.

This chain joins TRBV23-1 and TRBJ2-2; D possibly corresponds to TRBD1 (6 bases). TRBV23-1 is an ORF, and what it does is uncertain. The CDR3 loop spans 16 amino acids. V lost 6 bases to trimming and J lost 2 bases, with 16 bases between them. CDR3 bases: TGCGCCAGCAGCAACCCGGGACACTTCAACACCGGGGAGCTGTTTTTT. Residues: CASSNPGHFNTGELFF.